This is a list of T cell receptor beta chains from one sample in a study of blood T cell repertoires in COVID-19. Clones were read by immunoSEQ multiplex PCR, and TCRdb kept only the in-frame ones, dropping some. The data hold a few hundred thousand clones, with 80% to 90% observed a single time. Sequenced material: PBMCs or T cells enriched from blood (not recorded which). The source is a woman aged 25 to 39 who had been exposed to COVID-19. CDR3s include the opening cysteine and the closing phenylalanine or tryptophan. The D gene is left open where the match is weak. Clone size is not always given. Where it is, it says once, few, many or a class for expanded clones.

>TRBV30|TRBJ2-7|.|TRBD2
TGTGCCTGGAAAGGCGGGGGGACCTACGAGCAGTACTTC
CAWKGGGTYEQYF
>TRBV19|TRBJ1-1|.|TRBD1
TGTGCCAGTAGTCCCAGGGACAGGACGAACACTGAAGCTTTCTTT
CASSPRDRTNTEAFF
>TRBV5-6|TRBJ1-5|.|.
TGTGCCAGCAGCCAAGGCTATGGAGGGTTTCAGCCCCAGCATTTT
CASSQGYGGFQPQHF
>TRBV4-2|TRBJ2-4|.|.
TGTGCCAGCAGCCAAGGAGGAGAGGGAGCCTTTGGGATTCAGTACTTC
CASSQGGEGAFGIQYF
>TRBV5-1|TRBJ2-2|.|.
TGCGCCAGCAGCCCTCAACAGGCCAGGGACGGGGAGCTGTTTTTT
CASSPQQARDGELFF
>TRBV2|TRBJ2-7|.|.
TGTGCCAGCAGTCGCGAGTCCTACGAGCAGTACTTC
CASSRESYEQYF
>TRBV11-3|TRBJ2-1|.|TRBD1
TGTGCCAGCAGCCCGCGCCAGGGGGCAAACAATGAGCAGTTCTTC
CASSPRQGANNEQFF
>TRBV6-6|TRBJ1-5|.|TRBD1
TGTGCCAGCAGTTCGGGACAGGGAGGTCAGCCCCAGCATTTT
CASSSGQGGQPQHF
>TRBV24-1|TRBJ2-2|.|TRBD1
TGTGCCACCAGTGTAGGGACAGCCGGGGAGCTGTTTTTT
CATSVGTAGELFF
>TRBV11-3|TRBJ2-2|.|.
TGTGCCAGCAGCTCTACCGGGTCCTACACCGGGGAGCTGTTTTTT
CASSSTGSYTGELFF
>TRBV2|TRBJ1-1|.|.
TGTGCCTCGGAAAGGGCAGGGTGGGGCACTGAAGCTTTCTTT
CASERAGWGTEAFF
>TRBV18|TRBJ1-2|.|.
TGTGCCAGCTCACTCGGGAGCGGCTACACCTTC
CASSLGSGYTF
>TRBV9|TRBJ2-2|.|.
TGTGCCAGCAGGTACAGCGGGCGCACCGGGGAGCTGTTTTTT
CASRYSGRTGELFF
>TRBV11-2|TRBJ2-3|.|.
TGTGCCAGCAGCTTAGACGGGGTTAGCACAGATACGCAGTATTTT
CASSLDGVSTDTQYF
>TRBV5-1|TRBJ1-2|.|.
TGCGCCATCAAAGCGATAGACCCCTCCACCTTC
CAIKAIDPSTF
>TRBV27|TRBJ2-3|.|.
TGTGCCAGCAGAGAGACACCCGGGACAAGGTCGTTGTTGCCCACAGATACGCAGTATTTT
CASRETPGTRSLLPTDTQYF
>TRBV5-1|TRBJ2-3|.|.
TGCGCCAGCAGCCCAGTCCCGTCCGATACGCAGTATTTT
CASSPVPSDTQYF
>TRBV6-2/TRBV6-3|TRBJ1-1|.|.
TGTGCCAGCAGCAAGAGGACTGAAGCTTTCTTT
CASSKRTEAFF
>TRBV7-8|TRBJ2-5|once|TRBD1
TGTGCCAGCAGCGTCCAGGGACAGGTCAAAAAGACCCAGTACTTC
CASSVQGQVKKTQYF
>TRBV27|TRBJ2-1|.|TRBD2
TGTGCCAGCAGTTTCGGGACTAGCGTCGCAAATGAGCAGTTCTTC
CASSFGTSVANEQFF
>TRBV28|TRBJ1-5|.|TRBD1
TGTGCCAGCAGTTCATCAGGGGGTCCGGGCAATCAGCCCCAGCATTTT
CASSSSGGPGNQPQHF
>TRBV20-1|TRBJ1-6|.|.
TGCAGTGCGGGGGCTGGGTCACCCCTCCACTTT
CSAGAGSPLHF
>TRBV9|TRBJ2-3|.|TRBD2
TGTGCCAGCAGCGCGGGGGACTGGGGGACTAGCTTTGGGGATACGCAGTATTTT
CASSAGDWGTSFGDTQYF
>TRBV28|TRBJ1-3|.|TRBD1
TGTGCCAGTGGGACAGGGAGGCGAAACACCATATATTTT
CASGTGRRNTIYF